A single sample is the source of the 19 T cell receptor beta chains below, sequenced in a study of T cells in localized non-small cell lung cancer. Using immunoSEQ multiplex PCR, the repertoire was profiled, and TCRdb retains in-frame clones only, with some absent. The sample holds approximately 150,000 clones; 89% are singletons and the top ten take approximately 1.7%. Sequencing used peripheral blood, obtained before any cancer treatment. The source is a female donor over 55 with stage I lung adenocarcinoma.

This chain links TRBV7-2 with TRBJ1-2; 7 bases line up with TRBD1. Trimming at V came to 3 bases and at J to 3 bases, leaving 1 base not matched to a gene. The CDR3 contains 13 residues. Per germline, CDR1 SGHTA and CDR2 FQGNSA. CDR3 bases: TGTGCCAGCAGCTTGGACAGGTACTATGGCTACACCTTC. This encodes CASSLDRYYGYTF. Full variable domain (missing parts from reference TRBV7-2 and TRBJ1-2): GAGVSQSPSNKVTEKGKDVELRCDPISGHTALYWYRQSLGQGLEFLIYFQGNSAPDKSGLPSDRFSAERTGGSVSTLTIQRTQQEDSAVYLCASSLDRYYGYTFGSGTRLTVV.

J is TRBJ2-3 and V is TRBV21-1. TRBV21-1 constitutes a pseudogene. The CDR3 is 12 residues long. The CDR3 DNA follows: TGTGCCAGCGGCCCGACCACAGATACGCAGTATTTT. This sequence encodes CASGPTTDTQYF.

The V call is TRBV30, the J call TRBJ1-3; 9 bases align to TRBD1. The CDR3 totals 14 residues. With V trimmed by 5 bases and J by 3 bases, 5 bases remained unmatched. The V gene's germline CDR1 is GTSNPN and CDR2 SVGIG (reference sequence). The CDR3, as DNA: TGTGCCTGGCGTACAGGGGGCCGTGGAAACACCATATATTTT. It encodes CAWRTGGRGNTIYF.

The chain is built from TRBV11-2 and TRBJ2-1; weak D call: TRBD2 (6 bases). Germline V lookup: CDR1 SGHAT, CDR2 FQNNGV. The CDR3 runs 15 residues. V lost 6 bases, J lost 6 bases, and 18 bases lay in between. Here the CDR3 DNA reads TGTGCCAGCAGACCCCTAGCGCCGAGAGGCAATGAGCAGTTCTTC. Translating gives CASRPLAPRGNEQFF.

The gene calls are TRBV11-3 and TRBJ2-7; a weak D match, TRBD1 (5 bases). The CDR3 covers 15 residues. Trimming took off 1 base at V and 1 base at J, with 11 bases between the two ends. Per germline, CDR1 SGHNT and CDR2 YENEEA. The CDR3 reads CASSLGPGPSYEQYF. The DNA of the CDR3 is TGTGCCAGCAGCTTAGGGCCAGGGCCTTCCTACGAGCAGTACTTC.

The chain combines TRBV28 with TRBJ1-1; TRBD1 aligns across 7 bases. The CDR3 consists of 15 residues. The V gene end was trimmed by 6 bases and the J gene end by 5 bases; junction bases not matched to a gene: 12. Germline loops: CDR1 MDHEN, CDR2 SYDVKM. In DNA, the CDR3 is TGTGCCAGCAGCCAGGGGGTCCGGGGAAGGACTGAAGCTTTCTTT. Translated: CASSQGVRGRTEAFF.

This rearrangement joins TRBV6-1 to TRBJ2-4; D is ambiguous. Per the germline V gene, CDR1 is MNHNS and CDR2 is SASEGT. Trimming took 8 bases from V and 2 from J, leaving 13 bases between them. This CDR3 is 14 amino acids long. The CDR3 loop is CASRFDLSKNIQYF. The CDR3 DNA sequence: TGTGCCAGCCGATTTGATCTTTCCAAAAACATTCAGTACTTC.

The V call is TRBV5-6, the J call TRBJ2-5, with D uncertain. The CDR3 contains 14 residues. V was pared by 3 bases and J by 0 bases, with 9 bases between. The V gene's germline CDR1 is SGHDT and CDR2 YYEEEE. CDR3 DNA sequence: TGTGCCAGCAGCTGGGTACAGTACCAAGAGACCCAGTACTTC. Amino acids: CASSWVQYQETQYF. Based on the CDR3 plus reference TRBV5-6 and TRBJ2-5, the full variable domain is DAGVTQSPTHLIKTRGQQVTLRCSPKSGHDTVSWYQQALGQGPQFIFQYYEEEERQRGNFPDRFSGHQFPNYSSELNVNALLLGDSALYLCASSWVQYQETQYFGPGTRLLVL.

The gene calls are TRBV5-1 and TRBJ1-4; D possibly corresponds to TRBD1 (5 bases). This CDR3 region has 14 residues. Trimming removed 0 bases from V and 5 bases from J, with 8 bases in between. Germline CDR1 reads SGHRS; CDR2 reads YFSETQ. The DNA of the CDR3 is TGCGCCAGCAGCTTGGAGGGGTGGAATGAAAAACTGTTTTTT. As protein: CASSLEGWNEKLFF.

The V and J genes are TRBV18 and TRBJ2-1; 7 positions agree with TRBD2. Germline loops: CDR1 KGHSH, CDR2 LQKENI. With V trimmed by 6 bases and J by 4 bases, 6 bases remained unmatched. This CDR3 spans 14 amino acids. CDR3 region: CASSLGGVYNEQFF. In nucleotides, the CDR3 is TGTGCCAGCTCCCTGGGAGGGGTGTACAATGAGCAGTTCTTC.

V is TRBV23-1 and J is TRBJ2-2, with D perhaps matching TRBD2 (6 bases). TRBV23-1 is assigned to the ORF class and has an uncertain function. V was pared by 9 bases and J by 3 bases, with 11 bases between. This CDR3 region has 13 residues. Here the CDR3 reads CASDRDYTGELFF. For the CDR3, the DNA is TGCGCCAGTGACCGGGACTACACCGGGGAGCTGTTTTTT.

Worth noting for this clone: The sample carries other DNA sequences with the same CDR3. V and J are TRBV5-1 and TRBJ2-7; a weak D match, TRBD2 (5 bases). CDR3 length equals 13 residues. Per the germline V gene, CDR1 is SGHRS and CDR2 is YFSETQ. Trimming left V 2 bases short and J 2 bases short, with 8 bases between. CDR3 bases: TGCGCCAGCAGCTTAGAGGGCCCCTACGAGCAGTACTTC. Residues: CASSLEGPYEQYF.

This sequence joins TRBV9 and TRBJ1-3, with unresolved D. Trimming pared 0 bases from V and 2 bases from J, leaving 6 bases between. This CDR3 is built from 14 residues. Germline V gene lookup returns CDR1 SGDLS and CDR2 YYNGEE. The DNA of the CDR3 is TGTGCCAGCAGCGTAGCAGGAGCTGGAAACACCATATATTTT. Translated: CASSVAGAGNTIYF.

The CDR3, as DNA: TGTGCCAGCAGCACCTCCGGGACTAGCGTCACCGGGGAGCTGTTTTTT. It encodes CASSTSGTSVTGELFF. V is TRBV9 and J is TRBJ2-2, with TRBD2 matching over 10 bases. Trimming at V came to 4 bases and at J to 4 bases, leaving 7 bases not matched to a gene. Germline loops: CDR1 SGDLS, CDR2 YYNGEE. This CDR3 region has 16 residues.

The chain links TRBV27 to TRBJ2-5, with D perhaps TRBD2 (6 bases). CDR1 is MNHEY, CDR2 SMNVEV, per germline (reference sequence). V was clipped by 5 bases and J by 4 bases, with 11 bases between them. The CDR3 contains 13 residues. CDR3 loop: CASSPGGRETQYF. In DNA, the CDR3 is TGTGCCAGCAGTCCCGGAGGGAGAGAGACCCAGTACTTC.

The rearrangement joins TRBV7-6 to TRBJ1-1; no firm D call. V lost 3 bases and J lost 1, with 9 bases in between. CDR1 and CDR2 from the germline V gene are SGHVS and FNYEAQ. The CDR3 runs to 14 residues. This CDR3 is CASSFGMKNTEAFF. CDR3 nucleotides: TGTGCCAGCAGCTTCGGTATGAAGAACACTGAAGCTTTCTTT.

The gene calls are TRBV28 and TRBJ1-5; D ambiguous. V lost 1 base and J 5 bases, leaving 15 bases between the germline ends. Germline V lookup: CDR1 MDHEN, CDR2 SYDVKM. CDR3 length equals 16 residues. The DNA of the CDR3 is TGTGCCAGCAGTTTATTACAGCGGAGTGATTATCAGCCCCAGCATTTT. Encoded protein: CASSLLQRSDYQPQHF. Full variable domain (rest looked up from reference TRBV28 and TRBJ1-5): DVKVTQSSRYLVKRTGEKVFLECVQDMDHENMFWYRQDPGLGLRLIYFSYDVKMKEKGDIPEGYSVSREKKERFSLILESASTNQTSMYLCASSLLQRSDYQPQHFGDGTRLSIL.

This chain links TRBV5-1 with TRBJ1-1; possible D gene TRBD1, 6 bases. The CDR3 spans 13 residues. Trimming removed 5 bases at V and 6 bases at J, with 14 bases between. CDR1 and CDR2 from the germline V gene are SGHRS and YFSETQ. The CDR3 nucleotides are TGCGCCAGCAGTAATCCGCGGACAGCTGAAGCTTTCTTT. Residues: CASSNPRTAEAFF.

The chain carries TRBV6-1 and TRBJ1-5; D uncertain. Trimming took 7 bases from V and 0 from J, leaving 7 bases between them. Per germline, CDR1 MNHNS and CDR2 SASEGT. The CDR3 runs 13 residues. CDR3 amino acids: CASIKDSNQPQHF. CDR3 nucleotides: TGTGCCAGCATAAAGGATAGCAATCAGCCCCAGCATTTT.